Following are 10 T cell receptor beta chains from one sample sequenced in a study of blood T cell repertoires in COVID-19. TCRdb keeps only in-frame clones here, not all; method: immunoSEQ multiplex PCR. The table shows about 52,000 clones, with around 92% occurring only once. Material for sequencing was peripheral blood. All receptors come from an elderly man with active or convalescent COVID-19.

This chain connects TRBV5-1 to TRBJ2-7, with D unresolved. The V end lost 3 bases, the J end lost 0 bases, and 7 bases lay between the germline ends. From germline, CDR1 is SGHRS and CDR2 YFSETQ. This CDR3 region has 13 residues. The CDR3 spells CASSSASSYEQYF. In DNA form, the CDR3 reads TGCGCCAGCAGCTCCGCTAGCTCCTACGAGCAGTACTTC.

This rearrangement joins TRBV4-1 to TRBJ2-3; D unresolved. CDR3 length: 16 amino acids. The V and J ends lost 0 bases and 6 bases respectively, with 16 bases between them. From germline, CDR1 is MGHRA and CDR2 YSYEKL. DNA for the CDR3: TGCGCCAGCAGCCAAGATCTGAGTAGCCCCCCCGATACGCAGTATTTT. Its protein is CASSQDLSSPPDTQYF.

The chain carries TRBV19 and TRBJ2-3; the D gene is possibly TRBD1 (5 bases). The CDR3 runs to 14 residues. Germline V gene sequence: CDR1 LNHDA, CDR2 SQIVND (reference sequence). With 4 bases removed from V and 0 bases from J, the gap between germline ends came to 8 bases. CDR3 nucleotide sequence: TGTGCCAGTAGTAGAGGACACAGCACAGATACGCAGTATTTT. The encoded protein is CASSRGHSTDTQYF.

The V gene is TRBV11-2, the J gene TRBJ2-5, with D possibly TRBD1 on 5 matching bases. In germline, CDR1 is SGHAT, CDR2 FQNNGV. V lost 3 bases, J lost 2 bases, and 13 bases lay in between. The CDR3 is 15 residues long. The CDR3 sequence is CASSFQGLGQETQYF. CDR3 in DNA: TGTGCCAGCAGCTTCCAGGGTTTGGGACAAGAGACCCAGTACTTC.

The genes are TRBV7-2 and TRBJ1-1; D ambiguous. The ends were cut back, 5 bases at V and 0 bases at J, with 13 bases in the middle. The CDR3 loop spans 15 amino acids. In germline, CDR1 is SGHTA, CDR2 FQGNSA. The CDR3 region has the DNA TGTGCCAGCAGCCTATCCGACGGGATGAACACTGAAGCTTTCTTT. Protein: CASSLSDGMNTEAFF.

The chain links TRBV29-1 to TRBJ2-3; maybe TRBD1 (6 bases). Germline V gives CDR1 SQVTM, CDR2 ANQGSEA. Trimming pared 8 bases from V and 4 bases from J, leaving 13 bases between. The CDR3 length is 12 residues. CDR3 nucleotide sequence: TGCAGCCCTACAGGGCTCTCAGATACGCAGTATTTT. Its translation: CSPTGLSDTQYF.

V and J are TRBV7-9 and TRBJ2-2; TRBD2 matches 11 bases. V trimming: 4 bases; J trimming: 2 bases; junction bases outside the gene matches: 6. Germline loops: CDR1 SEHNR, CDR2 FQNEAQ (reference sequence). The CDR3 loop spans 17 amino acids. CDR3 amino acids: CASSSTGTSGNTGELFF. CDR3 nucleotides: TGTGCCAGCAGCTCTACAGGGACTAGCGGAAACACCGGGGAGCTGTTTTTT.

J is TRBJ2-7 and V is TRBV5-1; 8 bases are shared with TRBD2. The CDR3 spans 15 residues. Germline CDR1 SGHRS, CDR2 YFSETQ. V lost 0 bases and J lost 0; bases outside the gene matches: 2. CDR3 protein: CASSLVLAGSYEQYF. CDR3 in DNA: TGCGCCAGCAGCTTGGTGCTAGCGGGCTCCTACGAGCAGTACTTC.

In its sample, this clone was seen once. This chain links TRBV28 with TRBJ1-2, with 9 bases fitting TRBD1. J gave up 3 bases and V 6 bases, and 5 bases lay outside the gene matches. The CDR3 is 14 amino acids. The germline V gene encodes CDR1 MDHEN and CDR2 SYDVKM. This chain's CDR3 is CASSSTGGDYGYTF. In nucleotides, the CDR3 is TGTGCCAGCAGCTCGACAGGGGGGGACTATGGCTACACCTTC.

The V gene is TRBV6-4, the J gene TRBJ2-1; TRBD2 matches 15 bases. Trimming took 3 bases from V and 7 from J; bases not matched to a gene: 1. The germline V gene has CDR1 MRHNA and CDR2 SNTAGT. The CDR3 covers 15 residues. The CDR3 is CASSEGTSGGNEQFF. The CDR3 coding sequence is TGTGCCAGCAGTGAAGGGACTAGCGGGGGGAATGAGCAGTTCTTC.